This TCR beta chain was obtained from a study of T cell responses to AZD1222 COVID-19 vaccine (dated by TCRdb to about 2021). Describing the broader study: A total of 233 trial participants underwent TCR sequencing, of whom 200 to 220 received two doses of AZD1222 and about 26 received two doses of the MenACWY control vaccine. Enrollment into the trials was organized by age into subgroups of 18-55, 56-69 and 70-plus years, and those subgroups contained approximately 160, 26 and 62 TCR-sequenced participants, respectively. The paper's findings and limits, for the study overall: Vaccine-associated CD4 TCRs spanned the whole spike protein, with dominant responses in regions 160-218 and 743-854. Because no day 14 peak-response samples were available, repertoires were characterized only after the peak T cell response. Spike-specific TCR breadth and depth rose significantly after two AZD1222 doses compared with day 0 and with MenACWY recipients. In the small 56-69-year group, the increase in depth fell short of significance, most likely because of low power. Conclusions about previously exposed vaccinees are limited, since just five or six AZD1222 recipients were seropositive for SARS-CoV-2 at baseline. Reportedly, close to half of the unique spike-specific TCRs recognized epitopes lying outside the regions that are mutated in the B.1.351 and B.1.1.7 variants. Participants were mostly white British, with more females than males. The authors suggested clonal diversity may have been underestimated.

The meaning of the sample's time point label: sample from adult after SARS-CoV-2 infection, after symptom onset. A couple of convalescent COVID-19 patients, sampled after symptom onset from adults with prior SARS-CoV-2 infection, were also TCR-sequenced for comparison. CDR1 SGHAT and CDR2 FQNNGV were looked up in the germline V gene. The CDR3 sequence holds 15 residues, the cysteine and phenylalanine included. The entry retains the CDR3 DNA only, 45 bases that are in frame from base 1. V gives up 5 bases and J gives up 4 bases, and the segment between their germline ends measures 14 bases. As concerns this clone: Its recognized antigen is unknown. The sample holds no much larger clone one base away, and base qualities are not on file.

The CDR3 regions of human TCRbeta chains were analyzed by immunosequencing. Concerning the study's data processing: TCRs in the repertoires were matched against a reference library of SARS-CoV-2-specific TCRs that had been generated with the MIRA antigen-specificity platform. Breadth meant the fraction of unique TCRs that were SARS-CoV-2-associated, whereas depth meant the fraction of total T cells that were SARS-CoV-2-associated. Using the MIRA data, every spike-specific TCR was mapped to the spike region that the TCR reacted to and assigned to either a CD4 or a CD8 class. Log10-transformed breadth and depth values were compared by one-way ANOVA with Sidak's multiple comparisons tests. The table was pulled from immuneACCESS by TCRdb, which kept in-frame rearrangements only. Such tables lose some clones; where checked, under half of the loss comes from unresolved V genes, and the rest has no known cause. That table supplies the V and J calls and clone size; D and trimming were determined from the DNA. Across this sample there are more than 150,000 clones, with about nine tenths seen only once. The ten most abundant clones make up more than 6.5% of the sample.

This material consisted of peripheral blood, taken after recovery from COVID-19. This TCR was recovered from an adult who had recovered from COVID-19. The rearrangement joined TRBV11-2 to TRBJ2-2, with TRBD2 tentatively as D gene (6 bases match). This receptor has the CDR3 CASSPGTLTTGELFF. The DNA sequence is TGTGCCAGCAGCCCCGGGACTCTTACCACCGGGGAGCTGTTTTTT.